The sequence of this T cell receptor beta chain was determined in a study of shared clonotypes between healthy human individuals. Only in-frame clones appear in the TCRdb table, and some are missing; sequencing was by immunoSEQ multiplex PCR. Here the sample spans roughly 680,000 clones, approximately 72% being singletons. CDR3 length: 13 amino acids. Trimming cost V 6 bases and J 7 bases, with 13 bases left between them. Germline V lookup: CDR1 SNHLY, CDR2 FYNNEI. This sequence was found in a woman aged 30 to 39 in good health. Sequenced sample: memory CD4+ T cells sorted from blood. Documented subset: CD45RA-negative fraction. The chain links TRBV2 to TRBJ1-5; perhaps TRBD1 as D (5 bases). The CDR3 here is CASRGGEDQPQHF. The CDR3 nucleotides are TGTGCCAGCAGAGGAGGGGAGGACCAGCCCCAGCATTTT. The full variable domain, completed using reference TRBV2 and TRBJ1-5, is EPEVTQTPSHQVTQMGQEVILRCVPISNHLYFYWYRQILGQKVEFLVSFYNNEISEKSEIFDDQFSVERPDGSNFTLKIRSTKLEDSAMYFCASRGGEDQPQHFGDGTRLSIL.